Below, 8 T cell receptor beta chains from the same sample are listed, as sequenced in a study of blood T cell repertoires in COVID-19. TCRdb keeps only in-frame clones here, not all; method: immunoSEQ multiplex PCR. This sample has 55,000 to 70,000 clones; about 85% occur once, and the top ten carry around 21%. The sample taken for sequencing was peripheral blood. The receptor source for this set is a woman of 80 years or more with COVID-19, enrolled during active disease.

This chain joins TRBV2 and TRBJ1-5; D perhaps matches TRBD1 (5 bases). The CDR3 runs to 14 residues. Trimming took off 2 bases at V and 4 bases at J, with 9 bases between the two ends. CDR1 and CDR2 (germline): SNHLY, FYNNEI. The CDR3 region has the DNA TGTGCCAGCAGTGAACAGACAGTTAATCAGCCCCAGCATTTT. Translating it yields CASSEQTVNQPQHF.

CDR3: CASSLDPLNEKLFF. The CDR3 region has the DNA TGTGCCAGCAGCTTGGATCCCCTTAATGAAAAACTGTTTTTT. This rearrangement joins TRBV5-6 to TRBJ1-4, with D unclear. CDR3 length: 14 amino acids. From germline, CDR1 is SGHDT and CDR2 YYEEEE. V was pared by 0 bases and J by 4 bases, with 7 bases between. Filled out from reference TRBV5-6 and TRBJ1-4, the complete variable domain reads DAGVTQSPTHLIKTRGQQVTLRCSPKSGHDTVSWYQQALGQGPQFIFQYYEEEERQRGNFPDRFSGHQFPNYSSELNVNALLLGDSALYLCASSLDPLNEKLFFGSGTQLSVL.

V is TRBV25-1 and J is TRBJ2-7, with TRBD1 identical over 8 bases. Trimming removed 6 bases from V and 5 bases from J; junction bases left unmatched: 3. Germline-derived CDR1 and CDR2 are MGHDK and SYGVNS. The CDR3 is 12 residues long. The CDR3 region has the DNA TGTGCCAGCAGGGACAGGGAGGACGAGCAGTACTTC. This translates into CASRDREDEQYF.

The chain is built from TRBV14 and TRBJ2-7; TRBD2 agrees at 9 bases. Germline values: CDR1 SGHDN, CDR2 FVKESK. The V gene end was trimmed by 2 bases and the J gene end by 6 bases; junction bases not matched to a gene: 2. The CDR3 length is 13 residues. In nucleotides, the CDR3 is TGTGCCAGCAGCCAAACACTAGCGGGCGAGCAGTACTTC. Amino acid sequence: CASSQTLAGEQYF.

The rearrangement joins TRBV11-1 to TRBJ1-3; no clear D. Germline-derived CDR1 and CDR2 are SGHAT and FQDESV (reference sequence). There are 13 residues in the CDR3. V was shortened by 3 bases and J by 1 base, with 4 bases between the two germline ends. The chain's CDR3 is CASSLSSGNTIYF. CDR3 nucleotides: TGTGCCAGCAGCTTGTCGTCTGGAAACACCATATATTTT.

This chain joins TRBV5-5 and TRBJ1-1; D may be TRBD1 (5 bases). Germline loops: CDR1 SGHKS, CDR2 YYEKEE (reference sequence). The ends were cut back, 4 bases at V and 0 bases at J, with 13 bases in the middle. The CDR3 totals 15 residues. CDR3 protein: CASSPGAGMNTEAFF. As DNA, the CDR3 is TGTGCCAGCAGCCCTGGGGCAGGGATGAACACTGAAGCTTTCTTT.

The rearrangement uses TRBV7-8 and TRBJ1-5; 7 nucleotides agree with TRBD1. The CDR3 is 14 residues long. From germline, CDR1 is SGHVS and CDR2 FQNEAQ. Trimming at V came to 6 bases and at J to 2 bases, leaving 4 bases not matched to a gene. Here the CDR3 DNA reads TGTGCCAGCAGATCGACAGGGCGCAATCAGCCCCAGCATTTT. Its translation is CASRSTGRNQPQHF.

This clone showed up just a few times. The V gene is TRBV3-1 (or the pseudogene TRBV3-2), the J gene TRBJ2-5, with D possibly matching TRBD2 (5 bases). The CDR3 runs 17 residues. Deletions cut 0 bases from V and 2 bases from J, with 16 bases between. Germline CDR1 and CDR2: LGHDT and YNNKEL (reference sequence). The CDR3 region has the DNA TGTGCCAGCAGCCAAGACTTTGGAGGAATGGTACAAGAGACCCAGTACTTC. Protein: CASSQDFGGMVQETQYF.